The 25 T cell receptor beta chains in this list originate from one sample, sequenced in a study of blood T cell repertoires in COVID-19. Assay: immunoSEQ multiplex PCR; the TCRdb copy retains only in-frame clones and omits some. The sample has approximately 300,000 clones; around 86% are singletons. Sequencing input: PBMCs or T cells enriched from blood (not recorded which). The receptors stem from a man aged 25-45 years who had recovered from COVID-19.

The chain combines TRBV29-1 with TRBJ2-5; tentatively, D is TRBD1 (5 bases). Germline V lookup: CDR1 SQVTM, CDR2 ANQGSEA. This CDR3 region has 15 residues. Trimming shortened V by 4 bases and J by 2 bases, and 17 bases separated the two germline ends. CDR3 sequence: CSVVLFQGPQETQYF. Written as DNA, the CDR3 is TGCAGCGTTGTCCTCTTTCAGGGCCCACAAGAGACCCAGTACTTC. Based on the CDR3 plus reference TRBV29-1 and TRBJ2-5, the full variable domain is SAVISQKPSRDICQRGTSLTIQCQVDSQVTMMFWYRQQPGQSLTLIATANQGSEATYESGFVIDKFPISRPNLTFSTLTVSNMSPEDSSIYLCSVVLFQGPQETQYFGPGTRLLVL.

The J gene is TRBJ1-5, the V gene TRBV19, with 7 bases lining up with TRBD1. Germline CDR1 is LNHDA and CDR2 is SQIVND (reference sequence). Germline trimming cut 8 bases from V and 2 bases from J; bases unmatched to any gene: 6. The CDR3 loop spans 14 amino acids. As DNA, the CDR3 is TGTGCCAGTCGCTACGGGACAGGCAATCAGCCCCAGCATTTT. Encoded protein: CASRYGTGNQPQHF.

The rearrangement joins TRBV18 to TRBJ1-2, with TRBD1 matching 8 bases. Losses at the gene ends were 4 bases for V and 8 bases for J; bases not matched to a gene: 6. The CDR3 is 13 residues long. Germline loops: CDR1 KGHSH, CDR2 LQKENI. CDR3 DNA: TGTGCCAGCTCACTGGACAGGGTGGAAGGCTACACCTTC. Protein sequence: CASSLDRVEGYTF. Using reference TRBV18 and TRBJ1-2 for the parts outside the CDR3, the full variable domain is NAGVMQNPRHLVRRRGQEARLRCSPMKGHSHVYWYRQLPEEGLKFMVYLQKENIIDESGMPKERFSAEFPKEGPSILRIQQVVRGDSAAYFCASSLDRVEGYTFGSGTRLTVV.

This chain uses TRBV7-9 with TRBJ1-2; 9 nucleotides agree with TRBD1. This CDR3 comprises 18 residues. The junction had 16 bases not matched to a gene; V was cut back by 5 bases and J by 3 bases. The germline V gene has CDR1 SEHNR and CDR2 FQNEAQ (reference sequence). CDR3 in amino acids: CASSPHTGGGTRYYGYTF. The CDR3 nucleotides read TGTGCCAGCAGCCCACATACAGGGGGCGGAACGAGGTACTATGGCTACACCTTC.

This clone is a singleton in its sample. The gene calls are TRBV5-8 and TRBJ2-3, with 9 bases aligning to TRBD1. V lost 5 bases, J lost 0 bases, and 4 bases stayed unmatched. Germline V gives CDR1 SGHTS, CDR2 YDEGEE. The CDR3 runs to 15 residues. The CDR3 coding sequence is TGTGCCAGCAGTCTCGGACAGGGGAGCACAGATACGCAGTATTTT. Its translation: CASSLGQGSTDTQYF.

In nucleotides, the CDR3 is TGCGCCAGCTCGGGACAAGGGGTAGATCAGCCCCAGCATTTT. Its translation: CASSGQGVDQPQHF. The chain links TRBV10-2 to TRBJ1-5; D might be TRBD1 (6 bases). CDR3 length: 14 residues. Germline CDR1 reads WSHSY; CDR2 reads SAAADI. Trimming removed 8 bases at V and 5 bases at J, with 16 bases between.

This chain links TRBV28 with TRBJ2-2; 8 nucleotides align to TRBD1. The trim removed 8 bases at V and 6 bases at J, leaving 8 bases unmatched. Germline CDR1 MDHEN, CDR2 SYDVKM. The CDR3 has 14 amino acids. The CDR3 here is CASAWTGIPGELFF. The CDR3 DNA is TGTGCCAGCGCCTGGACAGGGATTCCCGGGGAGCTGTTTTTT. Based on the CDR3 plus reference TRBV28 and TRBJ2-2, the full variable domain is DVKVTQSSRYLVKRTGEKVFLECVQDMDHENMFWYRQDPGLGLRLIYFSYDVKMKEKGDIPEGYSVSREKKERFSLILESASTNQTSMYLCASAWTGIPGELFFGEGSRLTVL.

V usage is TRBV25-1 and J usage is TRBJ1-1; 8 bases map to TRBD1. The CDR3 runs 15 residues. The germline V gene has CDR1 MGHDK and CDR2 SYGVNS. After removal of 1 base from V and 5 bases from J, the junction contained 6 bases not matched to a gene. CDR3 residues: CASSESGGGGTEAFF. Written as DNA, the CDR3 is TGTGCCAGCAGTGAATCAGGGGGCGGGGGTACTGAAGCTTTCTTT.

CDR3: CATTGSGGRGNQPQHF. The CDR3 DNA reads as TGTGCAACCACAGGATCGGGGGGAAGGGGCAATCAGCCCCAGCATTTT. V gene TRBV2 combines with J gene TRBJ1-5; a possible D gene is TRBD1 (5 bases). There are 16 residues in the CDR3. From germline, CDR1 is SNHLY and CDR2 FYNNEI.

This sequence joins TRBV19 and TRBJ2-3; D is unresolved. Germline CDR1 is LNHDA and CDR2 is SQIVND (reference sequence). Trimming removed 8 bases at V and 0 bases at J, with 12 bases between. The length of the CDR3 is 14 residues. The CDR3 spells CASSPYLSTDTQYF. In DNA, the CDR3 is TGTGCCAGTTCCCCCTATCTTAGCACAGATACGCAGTATTTT.

The V call is TRBV11-3, the J call TRBJ2-3, with TRBD2 identical over 12 bases. The ends lost 1 base at V and 4 bases at J; junction bases unmatched: 6. CDR1 is SGHNT and CDR2 is YENEEA in the germline V gene. CDR3 length: 17 amino acids. The CDR3 is CASSLGLTSGRADTQYF. As DNA, the CDR3 is TGTGCCAGCAGCTTAGGGTTGACTAGCGGGAGAGCAGATACGCAGTATTTT.

The chain has TRBV28 and TRBJ1-6, with TRBD1 identical over 8 bases. CDR3 length equals 15 residues. The ends lost 7 bases at V and 7 bases at J; junction bases unmatched: 9. Germline V CDR1 and CDR2: MDHEN, SYDVKM. This chain's CDR3 is CASTYNRGRNSPLHF. In nucleotides, the CDR3 is TGTGCCAGCACCTACAACAGGGGGAGGAATTCACCCCTCCACTTT. Together with reference TRBV28 and TRBJ1-6, the CDR3 gives the full variable domain: DVKVTQSSRYLVKRTGEKVFLECVQDMDHENMFWYRQDPGLGLRLIYFSYDVKMKEKGDIPEGYSVSREKKERFSLILESASTNQTSMYLCASTYNRGRNSPLHFGNGTRLTVT.

The V call is TRBV11-3, the J call TRBJ2-5; 8 bases map to TRBD2. CDR1 and CDR2 (germline): SGHNT, YENEEA. J was trimmed by 4 bases and V by 5 bases; bases with no gene match: 6. This CDR3 is 14 amino acids long. CDR3 in DNA: TGTGCCAGCAGCCCGGGAGGGGCGTCAGAGACCCAGTACTTC. As protein: CASSPGGASETQYF.

V usage is TRBV6-1 and J usage is TRBJ1-1; D possibly corresponds to TRBD1 (6 bases). CDR3 length: 15 amino acids. V lost 1 base to trimming and J lost 0 bases, with 9 bases between them. Germline loops: CDR1 MNHNS, CDR2 SASEGT. The CDR3 sequence: CASSEVDRLNTEAFF. The CDR3 DNA is TGTGCCAGCAGTGAAGTGGACAGATTGAACACTGAAGCTTTCTTT.

This clone was seen just once. V usage is TRBV19 and J usage is TRBJ2-5, with TRBD1 matching 9 bases. Germline trimming cut 5 bases from V and 3 bases from J; bases unmatched to any gene: 7. Per germline, CDR1 LNHDA and CDR2 SQIVND (reference sequence). This CDR3 has 15 residues. This CDR3 is CASSLPGTGKETQYF. CDR3 bases: TGTGCCAGTAGTTTGCCCGGGACAGGGAAAGAGACCCAGTACTTC.

The J gene is TRBJ2-2, the V gene TRBV3-1 (or the pseudogene TRBV3-2); 11 nucleotides match TRBD2. This CDR3 comprises 16 residues. With V trimmed by 6 bases and J by 7 bases, 10 bases remained unmatched. Germline CDR1 is LGHDT and CDR2 is YNNKEL (reference sequence). Written as DNA, the CDR3 is TGTGCCAGCAGTCACATTAGCGGGAGGGCCCACGGGGAGCTGTTTTTT. Its protein product is CASSHISGRAHGELFF.

The chain uses TRBV25-1 and TRBJ2-3, with D tentatively TRBD2 (5 bases). CDR3 length: 14 residues. Germline V lookup: CDR1 MGHDK, CDR2 SYGVNS. V lost 3 bases and J 5 bases, leaving 12 bases between the germline ends. CDR3 coding DNA: TGTGCCAGCAGTGACTCACTAGGGTTAGATACGCAGTATTTT. This translates into CASSDSLGLDTQYF.

The genes are TRBV5-4 and TRBJ2-7; 7 nucleotides line up with TRBD2. V trimming: 3 bases; J trimming: 5 bases; junction bases outside the gene matches: 11. The CDR3 contains 15 residues. Germline values: CDR1 SGHNT, CDR2 YYREEE (reference sequence). CDR3 in amino acids: CASSWGSSGGDEQYF. The CDR3 nucleotides read TGTGCCAGCAGCTGGGGGTCCTCGGGGGGAGACGAGCAGTACTTC.

In this sample, this clone turned up once. This rearrangement joins TRBV7-9 to TRBJ1-1; 9 positions agree with TRBD1. V lost 8 bases, J lost 7 bases, and 14 bases stayed unmatched. The germline CDR1 and CDR2 sequences are SEHNR and FQNEAQ (reference sequence). The CDR3 consists of 15 residues. This CDR3 is CASRQQGAGFNEAFF. For the CDR3, the DNA is TGTGCCAGCCGTCAACAGGGGGCCGGTTTCAATGAAGCTTTCTTT.

This chain links TRBV9 with TRBJ1-2; D might be TRBD1 (5 bases). Looked up from germline, CDR1 is SGDLS and CDR2 is YYNGEE. The CDR3 covers 12 residues. V lost 0 bases to trimming and J lost 8 bases, with 8 bases between them. CDR3 DNA sequence: TGTGCCAGCAGCGTAGCAGGGAACGGCTACACCTTC. This translates into CASSVAGNGYTF.

The CDR3 DNA is TGTGCCAGCATTCGGGGAGAGACCCAGTACTTC. It specifies CASIRGETQYF. The V and J genes are TRBV28 and TRBJ2-5; D is possibly TRBD2 (5 bases). V was pared by 7 bases and J by 4 bases, with 7 bases between. The CDR3 length is 11 residues. The germline V gene encodes CDR1 MDHEN and CDR2 SYDVKM.

This clone showed up just once. The chain links TRBV14 to TRBJ2-3; possible D gene TRBD1, 5 bases. The CDR3 length is 13 residues. CDR1 SGHDN and CDR2 FVKESK come from the germline V gene. V gave up 1 base and J gave up 8 bases, with 10 bases separating them. CDR3 sequence: CASSQVRGATQYF. The CDR3 DNA is TGTGCCAGCAGCCAAGTTAGGGGCGCTACGCAGTATTTT. The variable domain in full, with the rest retrieved from reference TRBV14 and TRBJ2-3, is EAGVTQFPSHSVIEKGQTVTLRCDPISGHDNLYWYRRVMGKEIKFLLHFVKESKQDESGMPNNRFLAERTGGTYSTLKVQPAELEDSGVYFCASSQVRGATQYFGPGTRLTVL.

The chain links TRBV7-9 to TRBJ1-2; 8 nucleotides line up with TRBD1. Per germline, CDR1 SEHNR and CDR2 FQNEAQ (reference sequence). V lost 3 bases, J lost 4 bases, and 4 bases stayed unmatched. The CDR3 spans 14 residues. The CDR3 loop is CASSLQTGVYGYTF. DNA of the CDR3: TGTGCCAGCAGCTTGCAGACAGGGGTCTATGGCTACACCTTC. The full variable domain, rest sourced from reference TRBV7-9 and TRBJ1-2, is DTGVSQNPRHKITKRGQNVTFRCDPISEHNRLYWYRQTLGQGPEFLTYFQNEAQLEKSRLLSDRFSAERPKGSFSTLEIQRTEQGDSAMYLCASSLQTGVYGYTFGSGTRLTVV.

This clone came up a few times. This sequence joins TRBV11-2 and TRBJ2-7; the D gene is possibly TRBD1 (5 bases). The germline gives CDR1 SGHAT, CDR2 FQNNGV. V lost 2 bases and J 2 bases, leaving 10 bases between the germline ends. The CDR3 length is 14 residues. In nucleotides, the CDR3 is TGTGCCAGCAGCTTAACCAGGGATCCCTACGAGCAGTACTTC. It translates to CASSLTRDPYEQYF. The full variable domain, with the rest looked up from reference TRBV11-2 and TRBJ2-7, is EAGVAQSPRYKIIEKRQSVAFWCNPISGHATLYWYQQILGQGPKLLIQFQNNGVVDDSQLPKDRFSAERLKGVDSTLKIQPAKLEDSAVYLCASSLTRDPYEQYFGPGTRLTVT.

This chain uses TRBV19 with TRBJ1-5, with 11 bases fitting TRBD1. CDR3 length equals 17 residues. Per the germline V gene, CDR1 is LNHDA and CDR2 is SQIVND (reference sequence). V dropped 1 base and J dropped 6; count of bases not matched to a gene: 8. The CDR3 loop is CASSIGGTGGFVQPQHF. The CDR3 coding sequence is TGTGCCAGTAGTATAGGAGGGACAGGGGGATTTGTTCAGCCCCAGCATTTT.